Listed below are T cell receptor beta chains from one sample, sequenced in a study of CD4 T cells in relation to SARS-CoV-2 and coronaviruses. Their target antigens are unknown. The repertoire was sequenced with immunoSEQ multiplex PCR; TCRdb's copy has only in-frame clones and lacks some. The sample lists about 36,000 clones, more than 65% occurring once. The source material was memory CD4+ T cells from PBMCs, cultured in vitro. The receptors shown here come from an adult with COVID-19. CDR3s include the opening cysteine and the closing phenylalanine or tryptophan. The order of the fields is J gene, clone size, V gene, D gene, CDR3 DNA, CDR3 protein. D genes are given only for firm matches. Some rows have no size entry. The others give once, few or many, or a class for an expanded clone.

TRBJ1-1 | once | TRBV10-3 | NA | TGTGCCATCAGTGCGGGGGGCGGTAACACTGAAGCTTTCTTT | CAISAGGGNTEAFF
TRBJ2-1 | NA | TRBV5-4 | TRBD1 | TGTGCCAGCAGCTTGACAGGGGGCTCCTACAATGAGCAGTTCTTC | CASSLTGGSYNEQFF
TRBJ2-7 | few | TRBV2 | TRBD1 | TGTGCCAGCGCGATAGGGACAGTACGGGAGCAGTACTTC | CASAIGTVREQYF
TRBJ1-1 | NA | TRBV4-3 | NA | TGCGCCAGCAGCCAAGATCATTTACTGTTGCCGGGGCACCTGGGAACTGAAGCTTTCTTT | CASSQDHLLLPGHLGTEAFF
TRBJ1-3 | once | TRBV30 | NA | TGTGCCTACCACGATGGTAATCCTGGAAACACCATATATTTT | CAYHDGNPGNTIYF
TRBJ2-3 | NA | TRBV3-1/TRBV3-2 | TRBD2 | TGTGCCAGCAGCCCGCTATCCTTACTAGCGGGACGTACAGATACGCAGTATTTT | CASSPLSLLAGRTDTQYF
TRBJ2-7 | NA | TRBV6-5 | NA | TGTGCCAGCAGGATGGAACTAGCAGCATACGAGCAGTACTTC | CASRMELAAYEQYF
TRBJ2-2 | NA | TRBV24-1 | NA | TGTGCCACCAGTAACGGGGGTGCCGGGGAGCTGTTTTTT | CATSNGGAGELFF
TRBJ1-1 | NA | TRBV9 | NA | TGTGCCAGCAGCGCCATCCAAAATTCGAACACTGAAGCTTTCTTT | CASSAIQNSNTEAFF
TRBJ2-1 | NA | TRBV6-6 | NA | TGTGCCAGCAGTTCCCAGGGTCCCCCCTACAATGAGCAGTTCTTC | CASSSQGPPYNEQFF
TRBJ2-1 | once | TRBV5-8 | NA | TGTGCCAGCAGCCCGCGGACCCCATACAATGAGCAGTTCTTC | CASSPRTPYNEQFF
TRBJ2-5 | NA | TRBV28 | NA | TGTGCCAGCGGACAGAATACCTGGAGCGAGACCCAGTACTTC | CASGQNTWSETQYF
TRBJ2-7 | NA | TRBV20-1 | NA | TGCAGTGCCGAGCGGAGCGAGCAGTACTTC | CSAERSEQYF
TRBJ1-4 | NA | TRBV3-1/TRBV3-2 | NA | TGTGCCAGCAGCGCAAGGGGGGGAATGAATGAAAAACTGTTTTTT | CASSARGGMNEKLFF
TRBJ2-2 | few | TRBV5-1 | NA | TGCGCCAGCAGAACGGGGAACACCGGGGAGCTGTTTTTT | CASRTGNTGELFF
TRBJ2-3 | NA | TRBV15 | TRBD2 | TGTGCCACCAGGGACCGGAGAACGGGACTAGCGGACACAGATACGCAGTATTTT | CATRDRRTGLADTDTQYF
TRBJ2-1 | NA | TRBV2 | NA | TGTGCCAGCAGTGAAGAGCAACTCTCTAATGAGCAGTTCTTC | CASSEEQLSNEQFF
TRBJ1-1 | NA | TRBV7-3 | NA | TGTGCCAGCAGCGTAAACAGGAATCGTGAAGCTTTCTTT | CASSVNRNREAFF
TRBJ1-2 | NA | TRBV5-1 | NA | TGCGCCAGCAGCTTGGGCGGGGGGCGTAGTGGCTACACCTTC | CASSLGGGRSGYTF
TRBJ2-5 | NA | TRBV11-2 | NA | TGTGCCAGCAGCTTCCGGGGGAGTCCAGAGACCCAGTACTTC | CASSFRGSPETQYF
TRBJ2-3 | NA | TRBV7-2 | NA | TGTGCCAGCAGCTACCTCTTGGCTGCAGATACGCAGTATTTT | CASSYLLAADTQYF
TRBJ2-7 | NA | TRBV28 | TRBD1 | TGTGCCAGCAGTTCGTGGGACAGCTCTTTGTACTTC | CASSSWDSSLYF
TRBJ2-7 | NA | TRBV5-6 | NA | TGTGCCAGCAGCGTTGGATGGGACGCCTACGAGCAGTACTTC | CASSVGWDAYEQYF
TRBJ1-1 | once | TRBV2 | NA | TGTGCCAGCAGTGAAGCGGGCCGGGACACTGAAGCTTTCTTT | CASSEAGRDTEAFF
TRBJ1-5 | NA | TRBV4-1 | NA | TGCGCCAGCAGCCGTCGGACGGATAGCAATCAGCCCCAGCATTTT | CASSRRTDSNQPQHF
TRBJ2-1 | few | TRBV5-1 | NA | TGCGCCAGCAGCTTGGTTGCAGGGCTCCAAGGGGGGTCCTACAATGAGCAGTTCTTC | CASSLVAGLQGGSYNEQFF
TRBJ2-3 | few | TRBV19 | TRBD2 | TGTGCCAGTGGGACTAGCGGTAGCACAGATACGCAGTATTTT | CASGTSGSTDTQYF
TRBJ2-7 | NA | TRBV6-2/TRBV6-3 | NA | TGTGCCAGCAGTTACGGGCAGGGCTCCTACGAGCAGTACTTC | CASSYGQGSYEQYF
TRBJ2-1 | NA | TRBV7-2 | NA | TGTGCCAGCAGCTTAGGGGGTTGGAAAGGCAATGAGCAGTTCTTC | CASSLGGWKGNEQFF
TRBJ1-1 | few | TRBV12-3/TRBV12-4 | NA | TGTGCCAGCAGACAGCTGAGTAACACTGAAGCTTTCTTT | CASRQLSNTEAFF
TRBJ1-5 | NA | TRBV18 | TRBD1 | TGTGCCAGCTCACTAACCTCGGGGGCAGGGGGAAGCAATCAGCCCCAGCATTTT | CASSLTSGAGGSNQPQHF
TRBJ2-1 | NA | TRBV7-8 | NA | TGTGCCAGCAGCCTGATGCCCAATGAGCAGTTCTTC | CASSLMPNEQFF
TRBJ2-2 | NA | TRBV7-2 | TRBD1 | TGTGCCAGCAGCTTCCGAGGGGACAGTTTGCTGTTTTTT | CASSFRGDSLLFF
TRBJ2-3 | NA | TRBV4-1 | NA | TGCGCCAGTAAAGCGAACAGGGTTAGCACAGATACGCAGTATTTT | CASKANRVSTDTQYF
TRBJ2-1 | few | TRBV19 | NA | TGTGCCAGTAGTATAAGCCGCTGGGGGGTCAATGAGCAGTTCTTC | CASSISRWGVNEQFF
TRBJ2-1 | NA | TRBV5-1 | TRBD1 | TGCGCCAGCAGTTTTGCTAAGGGGACAGTTACTCTAAATGAGCAGTTCTTC | CASSFAKGTVTLNEQFF
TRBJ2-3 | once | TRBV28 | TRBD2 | TGTGCCAGCATCCGAACAGGACTAGCTAGTACGCAGTATTTT | CASIRTGLASTQYF
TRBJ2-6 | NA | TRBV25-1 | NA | TGTGCCAGCAGTGGAGGGCAGGGAACCGGGGCCAACGTCCTGACTTTC | CASSGGQGTGANVLTF
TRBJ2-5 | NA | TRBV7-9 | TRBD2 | TGTGCCAGCAGCTTTGCAGCGGGAGGGGCAGTAGAGACCCAGTACTTC | CASSFAAGGAVETQYF
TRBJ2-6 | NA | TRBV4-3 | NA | TGCGCCAGCAGCCAAGAGGTTGTGGCCGACTCTGGGGCCAACGTCCTGACTTTC | CASSQEVVADSGANVLTF
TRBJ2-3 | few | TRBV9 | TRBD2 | TGTGCCAGCAACCGGGGGGCGGGAGGGACAGATACGCAGTATTTT | CASNRGAGGTDTQYF
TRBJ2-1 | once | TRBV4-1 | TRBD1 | TGCGCCAGCAGCCAAGCGGGACAGGGCGTTTACAATGAGCAGTTCTTC | CASSQAGQGVYNEQFF
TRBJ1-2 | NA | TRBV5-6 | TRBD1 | TGTGCCAGCAGCTTGGGGACAGGCCACATGAACTATGGCTACACCTTC | CASSLGTGHMNYGYTF
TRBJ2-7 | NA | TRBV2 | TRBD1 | TGTGCCAGCAGTTCCTGGGACAGCTCCTACGAGCAGTACTTC | CASSSWDSSYEQYF
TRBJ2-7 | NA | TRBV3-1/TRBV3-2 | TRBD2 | TGTGCCAGCAGCCATTGGGCCGGGACTAGCGGGACTGAGCAGTACTTC | CASSHWAGTSGTEQYF
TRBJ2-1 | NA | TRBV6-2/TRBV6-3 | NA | TGTGCCAGCAGTTACCATGGGGGCAATGAGCAGTTCTTC | CASSYHGGNEQFF
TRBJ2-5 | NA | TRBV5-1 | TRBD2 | TGCGCCAGCAGCCCTGGGAGGGGAGAGACCCAGTACTTC | CASSPGRGETQYF
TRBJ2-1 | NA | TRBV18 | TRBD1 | TGTGCCAGCTCCCCGGACAGGGAAGGCAGTGAGCAGTTCTTC | CASSPDREGSEQFF
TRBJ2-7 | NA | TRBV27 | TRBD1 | TGTGCCTCGCAGGGGGCCGGTCTAAGGCAGTACTTC | CASQGAGLRQYF
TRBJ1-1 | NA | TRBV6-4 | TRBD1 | TGTGCCAGGGAAGGGACAGAACTGAACACTGAAGCTTTCTTT | CAREGTELNTEAFF
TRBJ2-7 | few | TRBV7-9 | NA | TGTGCCAGCAGCTTAGGGGTGACGGGAGACTACGAGCAGTACTTC | CASSLGVTGDYEQYF
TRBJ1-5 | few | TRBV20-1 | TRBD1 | TGCAGTGCTAGTCCTACGACAGGGTTTGGGAATCAGCCCCAGCATTTT | CSASPTTGFGNQPQHF
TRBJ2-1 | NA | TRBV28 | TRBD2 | TGTGCCAGCAGTTTAGTAGCGGGAGGGACTCGAGAGCAGTTCTTC | CASSLVAGGTREQFF
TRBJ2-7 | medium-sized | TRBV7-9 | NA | TGTGCCAGCAGCTTAGGGGACTTCCCCGACTACGAGCAGTACTTC | CASSLGDFPDYEQYF
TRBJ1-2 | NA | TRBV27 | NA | TGTGCCAGCAGTAGGGGACCGATTAATGGCTACACCTTC | CASSRGPINGYTF